What follows are 15 T cell receptor beta chains derived from one specimen sequenced in a study of T-cell reconstitution after alpha-beta-depleted transplantation in children. The authors prepared the TCRbeta library with unique molecular identifiers. TCRdb called the PCR reads again in MiXCR, with one record for every CDR3 protein. The table has 350,000 to 450,000 distinct CDR3 sequences, more than 10% seen once; the top ten hold around 4%. Sequencing was performed on PBMCs, taken from the stem cell graft. The receptor source for this set is a human donor who donated a stem cell graft to a child with Fanconi anemia.

J is TRBJ2-5 and V is TRBV11-2, with 13 bases lining up with TRBD2. The CDR3 has 16 residues. Trimming took 0 bases from V and 9 from J; bases not matched to a gene: 7. Germline V gives CDR1 SGHAT, CDR2 FQNNGV. Here the CDR3 DNA reads TGTGCCAGCAGCTTAGAACTAGCGGGGGGGATGGCGGCCCAGTACTTC. Its protein product is CASSLELAGGMAAQYF.

This rearrangement joins TRBV5-1 to TRBJ2-5; D not resolved. Trimming pared 4 bases from V and 5 bases from J, leaving 15 bases between. The germline V gene has CDR1 SGHRS and CDR2 YFSETQ. This CDR3 has 14 residues. The DNA for the CDR3 is TGCGCCAGCAGCACTACTAATTCCGAGGAGACCCAGTACTTC. Its protein product is CASSTTNSEETQYF.

The CDR3 region is CASSQGALDYNSPLHF. CDR3 in DNA: TGCGCCAGCAGCCAAGGGGCACTGGATTATAATTCACCCCTCCACTTT. The chain employs TRBV4-3 and TRBJ1-6; D is unresolved. In germline, CDR1 is LGHNA, CDR2 YSLEER. V lost 1 base and J lost 4, with 11 bases in between. The CDR3 is made up of 16 amino acids.

The sample holds a few counts of this clonotype. The V and J genes are TRBV7-2 and TRBJ2-1, with D uncertain. The CDR3 is 15 amino acids. The V and J ends lost 2 bases and 6 bases respectively, with 14 bases between them. The germline CDR1 and CDR2 sequences are SGHTA and FQGNSA. CDR3 protein: CASSLYRNIGNEQFF. The CDR3 nucleotides read TGTGCCAGCAGCTTATATAGGAATATCGGCAATGAGCAGTTCTTC. Full variable domain (missing parts from reference TRBV7-2 and TRBJ2-1): GAGVSQSPSNKVTEKGKDVELRCDPISGHTALYWYRQSLGQGLEFLIYFQGNSAPDKSGLPSDRFSAERTGGSVSTLTIQRTQQEDSAVYLCASSLYRNIGNEQFFGPGTRLTVL.

This clonotype was seen a few times. The rearrangement joins TRBV14 to TRBJ2-7, with D possibly called TRBD1 or TRBD2 (6 bases each). The CDR3 is 16 amino acids. With 3 bases removed from V and 0 bases from J, the gap between germline ends came to 15 bases. Germline values: CDR1 SGHDN, CDR2 FVKESK. CDR3 amino acids: CASSHGSGGGSYEQYF. The CDR3 DNA sequence: TGTGCCAGCAGCCATGGATCCGGGGGCGGCTCCTACGAGCAGTACTTC. The whole variable domain, remainder taken from reference TRBV14 and TRBJ2-7, is EAGVTQFPSHSVIEKGQTVTLRCDPISGHDNLYWYRRVMGKEIKFLLHFVKESKQDESGMPNNRFLAERTGGTYSTLKVQPAELEDSGVYFCASSHGSGGGSYEQYFGPGTRLTVT.

The chain employs TRBV12-3 or TRBV12-4 and TRBJ1-4; 7 positions agree with TRBD1. V was pared by 5 bases and J by 8 bases, with 5 bases of the junction left unmatched. The CDR3 runs to 13 residues. Here the CDR3 DNA reads TGTGCCAGCAGTCACGGGACAGACGAAAAACTGTTTTTT. Its protein is CASSHGTDEKLFF.

This clonotype was detected ten times or more. V usage is TRBV27 and J usage is TRBJ1-1, with a possible D match to TRBD1 (5 bases). There are 14 residues in the CDR3. Per the germline V gene, CDR1 is MNHEY and CDR2 is SMNVEV (reference sequence). Trimming removed 2 bases at V and 0 bases at J, with 7 bases between. Here the CDR3 DNA reads TGTGCCAGCAGTTTAGGCAGGGTGAACACTGAAGCTTTCTTT. Residues: CASSLGRVNTEAFF.

The chain carries TRBV2 and TRBJ1-1, with TRBD1 matching 10 bases. Germline trimming cut 6 bases from V and 5 bases from J; bases unmatched to any gene: 6. This CDR3 is built from 14 residues. Germline CDR1 SNHLY, CDR2 FYNNEI. CDR3 nucleotides: TGTGCCAGCAGCGGACAGGGGGATGCGACTGAAGCTTTCTTT. Translation gives CASSGQGDATEAFF.

This chain connects TRBV29-1 to TRBJ2-3; 8 bases are shared with TRBD2. The CDR3 runs 14 residues. CDR1 and CDR2 from the germline V gene are SQVTM and ANQGSEA. V gave up 1 base and J gave up 1 base; unmatched junction bases: 1. CDR3 sequence: CSVEAGGGTDTQYF. The CDR3 DNA follows: TGCAGCGTTGAAGCCGGGGGGGGCACAGATACGCAGTATTTT.

The rearrangement links TRBV5-1 to TRBJ1-6, with D hard to call. Looked up from germline, CDR1 is SGHRS and CDR2 is YFSETQ. The CDR3 totals 14 residues. The V gene lost 0 bases and the J gene lost 13 bases, with 14 bases spanning the gap. The chain's CDR3 is CASSLEARSGPLHF. In DNA form, the CDR3 reads TGCGCCAGCAGCTTGGAGGCAAGGAGTGGGCCCCTCCACTTT.

Ten or more counts support this clonotype. The chain is built from TRBV6-1 and TRBJ2-3, with 8 bases identical to TRBD1. CDR1 is MNHNS, CDR2 SASEGT, per germline. The CDR3 runs to 15 residues. Trimming cost V 5 bases and J 1 base; bases outside gene matches: 5. This CDR3 is CASSLVGQGTDTQYF. CDR3 DNA: TGTGCCAGCAGTCTAGTGGGACAGGGCACAGATACGCAGTATTTT.

This clonotype appeared many times. The rearrangement uses TRBV5-1 and TRBJ2-6, with D perhaps matching TRBD2 (5 bases). V was shortened by 4 bases and J by 6 bases, with 17 bases between the two germline ends. The CDR3 contains 16 residues. Germline lookup yields CDR1 SGHRS and CDR2 YFSETQ. Here the CDR3 reads CASSPGLDMAANVLTF. CDR3 DNA: TGCGCCAGCAGCCCCGGACTCGATATGGCGGCCAACGTCCTGACTTTC.

This clonotype was seen a handful of times. The V gene is TRBV6-1, the J gene TRBJ2-7; D remains ambiguous. V was cut by 3 bases and J by 10 bases, with 22 bases left in between. There are 15 residues in the CDR3. The germline V gene encodes CDR1 MNHNS and CDR2 SASEGT. CDR3 in DNA: TGTGCCAGCAGTGAGATTGGCGGACGCCGACGAGCACAGTACGTC. This sequence encodes CASSEIGGRRRAQYV.

The chain joins TRBV5-1 to TRBJ2-7; possibly TRBD1 or TRBD2 for D (6 bases each). The CDR3 consists of 14 residues. CDR1 and CDR2 from the germline V gene are SGHRS and YFSETQ. The germline V and J ends were trimmed by 4 bases and 5 bases, with 16 bases remaining between them. DNA for the CDR3: TGCGCCAGCAGCCTCATTCCGGGGGCCCACGAGCAGTACTTC. Translation: CASSLIPGAHEQYF.

This clonotype came up many times. The chain has TRBV5-1 and TRBJ2-7; D possibly corresponds to TRBD1 (6 bases). The CDR3 is 14 amino acids. Trimming left V 0 bases short and J 5 bases short, with 12 bases between. CDR1 and CDR2 (germline): SGHRS, YFSETQ. CDR3 DNA sequence: TGCGCCAGCAGCTTGGTGGGGGCGGAAAACGAGCAGTACTTC. Amino acid sequence: CASSLVGAENEQYF.